The 20 T cell receptor beta chains given below trace back to one sample, sequenced in a study of Ad26.COV2.S vaccination and SARS-CoV-2 variants (TCRdb year 2021). Per the publication, the treatment or condition label means: over 15 received Ad26.COV2.S at low or high dose, single or two shots; about 5 received placebo; per-sample allocation not given. For vaccine and placebo recipients, the sequenced repertoires came from samples collected on day 63 after the first injection. The library came from the immunoSEQ multiplex PCR assay. TCRdb mirrors the immuneACCESS table, restricted to in-frame sequences. Some clones are absent from its copies; in checked studies, under half trace to an unresolved V gene, and the reason for the others is unknown. Recorded for this sample are around 270,000 clones; roughly 85% of them occurred a single time. The top ten hold 2.5% to 3.5% of the sample. Sample: peripheral blood, taken in a trial of Ad26.COV2.S vaccine versus placebo. Receptors were obtained from a person between 18 and 65 years old who received the Ad26.COV2.S COVID-19 vaccine or a placebo.

CDR3 bases: TGTGCCAGCAGTCGGGACAGGAACTCTGGAAACACCATATATTTT. It codes for CASSRDRNSGNTIYF. The chain couples TRBV6-5 to TRBJ1-3, with 8 bases aligning to TRBD1. The CDR3 totals 15 residues. With 5 bases clipped from V and 0 bases from J, the junction kept 3 bases outside the gene matches. From germline, CDR1 is MNHEY and CDR2 SVGAGI.

This clone was found a few times. Other DNA sequences in the same sample also yield this CDR3. This chain uses TRBV9 with TRBJ1-1; D might be TRBD1 (5 bases). V gave up 3 bases and J gave up 1 base, with 7 bases separating them. Germline V gives CDR1 SGDLS, CDR2 YYNGEE. The CDR3 is 13 residues long. The CDR3 DNA reads TGTGCCAGCAGCGCCACAGGGAACACTGAAGCTTTCTTT. Translated: CASSATGNTEAFF.

V is TRBV7-2 and J is TRBJ2-7, with D unresolved. The V end was cut by 0 bases, the J end by 4 bases, with 10 bases between. The CDR3 runs to 14 residues. Germline-derived CDR1 and CDR2 are SGHTA and FQGNSA. The CDR3, as DNA: TGTGCCAGCAGCTTAGCTATCGGAGAATACGAGCAGTACGTC. The encoded protein is CASSLAIGEYEQYV.

The chain employs TRBV19 and TRBJ2-1, with 7 bases identical to TRBD1. Germline V gene data show CDR1 as LNHDA and CDR2 as SQIVND (reference sequence). V dropped 3 bases and J dropped 4; count of bases not matched to a gene: 0. CDR3 length: 13 amino acids. The CDR3 loop is CASSMTGYNEQFF. The CDR3 DNA follows: TGTGCCAGTAGTATGACAGGGTACAATGAGCAGTTCTTC.

The rearrangement links TRBV4-1 to TRBJ2-1; 7 nucleotides align to TRBD2. The V gene's germline CDR1 is MGHRA and CDR2 YSYEKL. Trimming at V came to 1 base and at J to 4 bases, leaving 7 bases not matched to a gene. The CDR3 extends over 16 amino acids. The chain's CDR3 is CASSQGRGTAYNEQFF. The DNA of the CDR3 is TGCGCCAGCAGCCAAGGGCGGGGGACCGCTTACAATGAGCAGTTCTTC.

V usage is TRBV7-2 and J usage is TRBJ2-5, with D perhaps matching TRBD1 (6 bases). Germline V CDR1 and CDR2: SGHTA, FQGNSA. The V gene lost 4 bases and the J gene lost 4 bases, with 16 bases spanning the gap. This CDR3 is 15 amino acids long. CDR3 protein: CASSSTGQSLETQYF. DNA for the CDR3: TGTGCCAGCAGCTCTACGGGACAATCCTTAGAGACCCAGTACTTC.

The V gene is TRBV6-4, the J gene TRBJ2-2; unclear D gene. The V gene lost 3 bases and the J gene lost 5 bases, with 7 bases spanning the gap. This CDR3 is built from 13 residues. Germline CDR1 is MRHNA and CDR2 is SNTAGT. CDR3 nucleotide sequence: TGTGCCAGCAGTGAATCGGTAACCGGGGAGCTGTTTTTT. It translates to CASSESVTGELFF.

This clone has just a few counts. The V and J genes are TRBV5-4 and TRBJ2-1; 10 bases align to TRBD2. Trimming removed 4 bases from V and 6 bases from J; junction bases left unmatched: 7. This CDR3 is built from 15 residues. Germline V gene lookup returns CDR1 SGHNT and CDR2 YYREEE (reference sequence). The CDR3 nucleotides read TGTGCCAGCAGCATTCGGACTAGCGGCCCCAATGAGCAGTTCTTC. This codes for CASSIRTSGPNEQFF.

The chain has TRBV19 and TRBJ2-3; 7 bases fit TRBD1. The CDR3 loop spans 16 amino acids. J gave up 0 bases and V 5 bases, and 8 bases lay outside the gene matches. Germline V gives CDR1 LNHDA, CDR2 SQIVND (reference sequence). In nucleotides, the CDR3 is TGTGCCAGTAGTCGTCCAGGGGGATCTAGCACAGATACGCAGTATTTT. It translates to CASSRPGGSSTDTQYF.

This clone was seen a single time. This chain connects TRBV9 to TRBJ2-1; 12 bases align to TRBD2. With 2 bases clipped from V and 6 bases from J, the junction kept 6 bases outside the gene matches. The germline gives CDR1 SGDLS, CDR2 YYNGEE. There are 16 residues in the CDR3. The CDR3 DNA reads as TGTGCCAGCAGCGTTTTGACTAGCGGGAGCGTCAATGAGCAGTTCTTC. The encoded protein is CASSVLTSGSVNEQFF.

The V gene is TRBV18, the J gene TRBJ2-7, with a weak D call TRBD2 (6 bases). Trimming removed 5 bases from V and 5 bases from J, with 13 bases in between. Germline V gives CDR1 KGHSH, CDR2 LQKENI. The CDR3 runs to 13 residues. The CDR3 nucleotides read TGTGCCAGCTCAACATACGGGAGCGACGAGCAGTACGTC. Translation gives CASSTYGSDEQYV.

The rearrangement uses TRBV30 and TRBJ2-3, with 7 bases identical to TRBD1. The CDR3 extends over 17 amino acids. The V and J ends lost 0 bases and 0 bases, in that order; junction bases with no gene match: 9. Germline V CDR1 and CDR2: GTSNPN, SVGIG (reference sequence). CDR3 in amino acids: CAWSVKGALWSTDTQYF. The CDR3 DNA reads as TGTGCCTGGAGTGTAAAGGGGGCGCTCTGGAGCACAGATACGCAGTATTTT.

This chain uses TRBV7-8 with TRBJ2-1, with 8 bases identical to TRBD1. V trimming: 1 base; J trimming: 3 bases; junction bases outside the gene matches: 5. The CDR3 runs 16 residues. Germline V gives CDR1 SGHVS, CDR2 FQNEAQ. CDR3 sequence (DNA): TGTGCCAGCAGCTTAGGAGAAGGACAGGGCTACAATGAGCAGTTCTTC. This sequence encodes CASSLGEGQGYNEQFF.

The chain employs TRBV6-5 and TRBJ2-2, with D possibly matching TRBD2 (6 bases). Germline loops: CDR1 MNHEY, CDR2 SVGAGI. Trimming removed 2 bases at V and 7 bases at J, with 14 bases between. The CDR3 loop spans 15 amino acids. CDR3 in DNA: TGTGCCAGCAGTTACGGAACGGGAGTCGGCGGGGAGCTGTTTTTT. Protein: CASSYGTGVGGELFF.

This clone was counted a single time. J is TRBJ2-7 and V is TRBV6-2 or TRBV6-3; D might be TRBD2 (5 bases). The CDR3 runs to 12 residues. V dropped 6 bases and J dropped 7 bases, with 13 bases sitting between them. The germline CDR1 and CDR2 sequences are MNHEY and SVGEGT. CDR3 in amino acids: CASSTLGGEQYV. For the CDR3, the DNA is TGTGCCAGCAGCACTCTAGGAGGTGAGCAGTACGTC.

This chain's CDR3 is CASSLSGGNEQFF. CDR3 nucleotide sequence: TGTGCCAGCAGCTTATCCGGGGGCAATGAGCAGTTCTTC. The chain has TRBV7-9 and TRBJ2-1; D is possibly TRBD2 (6 bases). Germline V lookup: CDR1 SEHNR, CDR2 FQNEAQ (reference sequence). This CDR3 has 13 amino acids. The ends were cut back, 2 bases at V and 6 bases at J, with 8 bases in the middle.

The J gene is TRBJ2-1, the V gene TRBV6-4; D is tentatively TRBD1 or TRBD2 (5 bases each). The CDR3 length is 13 residues. CDR1 and CDR2 from the germline V gene are MRHNA and SNTAGT. The germline V and J ends were trimmed by 5 bases and 6 bases, with 11 bases remaining between them. For the CDR3, the DNA is TGTGCCAGCAGTATAGGGACCCCCAATGAGCAGTTCTTC. Its translation is CASSIGTPNEQFF.

The chain links TRBV29-1 to TRBJ2-3; D perhaps matches TRBD1 (6 bases). The V gene's germline CDR1 is SQVTM and CDR2 ANQGSEA. The CDR3 sequence is 14 residues long. V lost 5 bases to trimming and J lost 6 bases, with 18 bases between them. CDR3 bases: TGCAGCGTTCCAGAGGGGGTAAGGGTTGATACGCAGTATTTT. The encoded protein is CSVPEGVRVDTQYF.

The chain links TRBV2 to TRBJ1-3; 8 bases agree with TRBD1. The CDR3 sequence is 15 residues long. Germline CDR1 reads SNHLY; CDR2 reads FYNNEI. The ends lost 4 bases at V and 2 bases at J; junction bases unmatched: 4. CDR3 loop: CASSAGRGPGNTIYF. The CDR3 DNA sequence: TGTGCCAGCAGTGCGGGCAGGGGGCCTGGAAACACCATATATTTT.

The chain employs TRBV19 and TRBJ1-1; the D gene is possibly TRBD1 (6 bases). V lost 5 bases to trimming and J lost 4 bases, with 14 bases between them. The CDR3 length is 14 residues. Germline CDR1 LNHDA, CDR2 SQIVND (reference sequence). CDR3 loop: CASSWGADITEAFF. The CDR3 DNA reads as TGTGCCAGTAGTTGGGGGGCTGATATCACTGAAGCTTTCTTT.